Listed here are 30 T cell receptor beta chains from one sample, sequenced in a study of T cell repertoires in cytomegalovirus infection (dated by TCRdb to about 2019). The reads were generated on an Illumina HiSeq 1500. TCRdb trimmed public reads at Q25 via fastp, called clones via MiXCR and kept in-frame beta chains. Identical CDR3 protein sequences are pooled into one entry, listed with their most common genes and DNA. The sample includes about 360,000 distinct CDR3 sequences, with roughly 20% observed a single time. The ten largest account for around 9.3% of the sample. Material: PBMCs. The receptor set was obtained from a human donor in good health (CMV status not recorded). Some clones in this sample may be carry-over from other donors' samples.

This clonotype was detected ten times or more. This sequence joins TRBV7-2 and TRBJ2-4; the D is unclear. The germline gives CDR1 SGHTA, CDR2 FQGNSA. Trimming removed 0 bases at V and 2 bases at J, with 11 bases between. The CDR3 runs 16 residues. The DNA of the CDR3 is TGTGCCAGCAGCTTAGCATGGGCCCGCACCAAAAACATTCAGTACTTC. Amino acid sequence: CASSLAWARTKNIQYF.

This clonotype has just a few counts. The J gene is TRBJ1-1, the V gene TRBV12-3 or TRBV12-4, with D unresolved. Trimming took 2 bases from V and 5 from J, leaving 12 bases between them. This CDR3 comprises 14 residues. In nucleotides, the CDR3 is TGTGCCAGCAGTTTATATTACTCGAGGACTGAAGCTTTCTTT. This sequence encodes CASSLYYSRTEAFF.

CDR3 sequence: CASSLRINSPLHF. The CDR3 DNA is TGTGCCAGCAGTTTAAGGATTAATTCACCCCTCCACTTT. The rearrangement uses TRBV28 and TRBJ1-6, with D unresolved. The CDR3 runs to 13 residues. Trimming removed 2 bases at V and 6 bases at J, with 5 bases between. CDR1 and CDR2 (germline): MDHEN, SYDVKM.

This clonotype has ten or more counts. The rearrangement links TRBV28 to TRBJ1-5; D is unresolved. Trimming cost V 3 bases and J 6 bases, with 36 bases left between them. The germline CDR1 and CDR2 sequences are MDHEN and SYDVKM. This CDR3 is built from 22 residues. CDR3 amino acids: CASSFFSWFLSGRNGVSQPQHF. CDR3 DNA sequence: TGTGCCAGCAGTTTCTTCAGCTGGTTTCTGTCTGGGAGAAATGGTGTGAGTCAGCCCCAGCATTTT.

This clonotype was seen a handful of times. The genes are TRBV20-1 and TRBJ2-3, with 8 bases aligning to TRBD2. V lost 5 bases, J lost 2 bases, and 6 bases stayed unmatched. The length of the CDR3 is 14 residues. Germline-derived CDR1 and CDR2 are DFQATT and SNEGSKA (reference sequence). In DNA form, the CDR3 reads TGCAGTGCTTACGGACTAGCTTCCACAGATACGCAGTATTTT. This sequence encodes CSAYGLASTDTQYF.

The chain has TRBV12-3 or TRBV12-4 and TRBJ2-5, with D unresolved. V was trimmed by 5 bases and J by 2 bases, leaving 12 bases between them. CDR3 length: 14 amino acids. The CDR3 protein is CASSQDAFQETQYF. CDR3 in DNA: TGTGCCAGCAGTCAGGACGCCTTTCAAGAGACCCAGTACTTC.

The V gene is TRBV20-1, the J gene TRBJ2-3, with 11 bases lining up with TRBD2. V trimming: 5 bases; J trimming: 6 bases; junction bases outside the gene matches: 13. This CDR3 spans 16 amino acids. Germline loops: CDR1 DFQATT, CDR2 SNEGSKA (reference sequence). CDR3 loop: CSACPPGLAVPDTQYF. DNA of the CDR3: TGCAGTGCTTGCCCCCCGGGACTAGCGGTCCCTGATACGCAGTATTTT.

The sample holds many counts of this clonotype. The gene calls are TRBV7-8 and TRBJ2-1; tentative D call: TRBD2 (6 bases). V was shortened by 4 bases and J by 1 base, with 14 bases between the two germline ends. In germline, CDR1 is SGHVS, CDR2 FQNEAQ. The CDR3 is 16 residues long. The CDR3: CASSYLGLASYNEQFF. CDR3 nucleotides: TGTGCCAGCAGCTACTTGGGTCTAGCGTCCTACAATGAGCAGTTCTTC.

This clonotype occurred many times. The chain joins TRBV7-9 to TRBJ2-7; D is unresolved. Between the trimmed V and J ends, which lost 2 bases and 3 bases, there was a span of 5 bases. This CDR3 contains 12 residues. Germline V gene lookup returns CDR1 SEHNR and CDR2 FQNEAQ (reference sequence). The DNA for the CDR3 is TGTGCCAGCAGCTTATATGGCTACGAGCAGTACTTC. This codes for CASSLYGYEQYF.

DNA for the CDR3: TGTGCCACCAGCAGACTGGATACGCAGTATTTT. Translation: CATSRLDTQYF. The V call is TRBV15, the J call TRBJ2-3; unclear D gene. Germline CDR1 and CDR2: LNHNV and YYDKDF (reference sequence). The V end lost 2 bases, the J end lost 6 bases, and 3 bases lay between the germline ends. This CDR3 has 11 residues.

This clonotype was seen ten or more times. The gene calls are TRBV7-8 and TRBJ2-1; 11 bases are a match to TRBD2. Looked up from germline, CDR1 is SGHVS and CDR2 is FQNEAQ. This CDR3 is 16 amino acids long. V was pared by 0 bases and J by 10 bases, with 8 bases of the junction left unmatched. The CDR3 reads CASSLAQLAGVEEQFF. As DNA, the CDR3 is TGTGCCAGCAGCTTAGCGCAACTAGCGGGAGTCGAAGAGCAGTTCTTC.

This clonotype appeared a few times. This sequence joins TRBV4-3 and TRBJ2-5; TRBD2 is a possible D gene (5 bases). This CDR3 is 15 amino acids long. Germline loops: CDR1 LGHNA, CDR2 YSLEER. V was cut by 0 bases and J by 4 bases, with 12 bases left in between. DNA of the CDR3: TGCGCCAGCAGCCAAGAATTCCGGGGTGTAGAGACCCAGTACTTC. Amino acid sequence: CASSQEFRGVETQYF.

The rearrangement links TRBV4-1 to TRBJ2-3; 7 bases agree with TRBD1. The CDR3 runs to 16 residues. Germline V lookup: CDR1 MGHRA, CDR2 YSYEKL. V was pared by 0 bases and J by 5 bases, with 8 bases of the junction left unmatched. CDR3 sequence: CASSQETGARRDTQYF. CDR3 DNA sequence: TGCGCCAGCAGCCAAGAAACAGGGGCCCGAAGAGATACGCAGTATTTT.

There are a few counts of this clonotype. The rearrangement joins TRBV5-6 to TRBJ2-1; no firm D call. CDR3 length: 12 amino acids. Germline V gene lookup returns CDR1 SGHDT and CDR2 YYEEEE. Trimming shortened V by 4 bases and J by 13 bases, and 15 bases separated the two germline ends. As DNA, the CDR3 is TGTGCCAGCAGCAGACCCCTTTCCGACCAGTTCTTC. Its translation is CASSRPLSDQFF.

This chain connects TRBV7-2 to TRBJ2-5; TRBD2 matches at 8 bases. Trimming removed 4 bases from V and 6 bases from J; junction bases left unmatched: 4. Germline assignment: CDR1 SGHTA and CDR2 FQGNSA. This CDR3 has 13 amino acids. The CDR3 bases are TGTGCCAGCAGCTCAGGGACTAGGAAGACCCAGTACTTC. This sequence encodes CASSSGTRKTQYF.

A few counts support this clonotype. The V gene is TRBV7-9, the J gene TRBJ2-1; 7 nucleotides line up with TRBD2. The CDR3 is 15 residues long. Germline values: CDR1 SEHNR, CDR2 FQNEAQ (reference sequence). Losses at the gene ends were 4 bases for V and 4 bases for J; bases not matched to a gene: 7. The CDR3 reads CASSSGTIRYNEQFF. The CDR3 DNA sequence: TGTGCCAGCAGCTCCGGGACTATTAGATACAATGAGCAGTTCTTC.

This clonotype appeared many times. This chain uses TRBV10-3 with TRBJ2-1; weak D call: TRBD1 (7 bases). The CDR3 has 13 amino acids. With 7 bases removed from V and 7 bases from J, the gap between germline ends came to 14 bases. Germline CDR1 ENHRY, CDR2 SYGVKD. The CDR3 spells CAINRQGGNEQFF. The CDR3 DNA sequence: TGTGCCATCAACCGACAGGGAGGAAATGAGCAGTTCTTC.

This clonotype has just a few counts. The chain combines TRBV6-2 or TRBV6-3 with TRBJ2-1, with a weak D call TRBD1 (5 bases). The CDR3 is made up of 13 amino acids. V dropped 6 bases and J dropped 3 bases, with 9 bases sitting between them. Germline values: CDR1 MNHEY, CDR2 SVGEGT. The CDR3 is CASSHDSYNEQFF. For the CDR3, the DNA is TGTGCCAGCAGCCACGACAGCTACAATGAGCAGTTCTTC.

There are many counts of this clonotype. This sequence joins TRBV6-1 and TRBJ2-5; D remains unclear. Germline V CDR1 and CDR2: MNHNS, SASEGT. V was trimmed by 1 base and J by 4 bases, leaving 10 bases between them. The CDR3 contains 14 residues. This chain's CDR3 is CASSEGAGGETQYF. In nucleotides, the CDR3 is TGTGCCAGCAGTGAAGGAGCCGGCGGAGAGACCCAGTACTTC.

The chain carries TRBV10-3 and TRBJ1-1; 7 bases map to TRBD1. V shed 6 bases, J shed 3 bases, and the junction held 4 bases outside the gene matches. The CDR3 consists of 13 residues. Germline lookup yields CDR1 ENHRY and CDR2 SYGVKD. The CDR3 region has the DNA TGTGCCATCAGGGGACAGTCAGACACTGAAGCTTTCTTT. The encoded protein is CAIRGQSDTEAFF.

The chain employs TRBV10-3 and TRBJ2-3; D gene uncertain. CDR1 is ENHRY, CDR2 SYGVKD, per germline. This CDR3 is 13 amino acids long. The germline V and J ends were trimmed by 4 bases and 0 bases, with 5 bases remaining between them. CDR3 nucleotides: TGTGCCATCAGTGTGAGCAGCACAGATACGCAGTATTTT. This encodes CAISVSSTDTQYF.

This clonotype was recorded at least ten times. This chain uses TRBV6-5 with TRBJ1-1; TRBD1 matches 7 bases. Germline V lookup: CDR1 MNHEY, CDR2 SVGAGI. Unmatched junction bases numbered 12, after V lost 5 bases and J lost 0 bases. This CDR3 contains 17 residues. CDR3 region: CASSRNPGQLMNTEAFF. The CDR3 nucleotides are TGTGCCAGCAGTCGAAACCCGGGACAGCTTATGAACACTGAAGCTTTCTTT.

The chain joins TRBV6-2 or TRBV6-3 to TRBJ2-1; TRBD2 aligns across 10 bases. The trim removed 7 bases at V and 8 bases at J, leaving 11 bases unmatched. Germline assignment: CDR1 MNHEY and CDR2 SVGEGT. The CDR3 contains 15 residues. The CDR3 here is CASTQPSGSRDEQFF. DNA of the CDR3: TGTGCCAGCACCCAACCTAGCGGGAGTAGGGATGAGCAGTTCTTC.

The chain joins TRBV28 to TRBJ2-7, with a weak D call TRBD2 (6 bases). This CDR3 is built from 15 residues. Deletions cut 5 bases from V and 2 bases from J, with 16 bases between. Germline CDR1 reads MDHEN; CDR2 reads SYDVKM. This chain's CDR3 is CASSPISAGPYEQYF. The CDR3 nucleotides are TGTGCCAGCAGTCCCATTTCGGCGGGACCCTACGAGCAGTACTTC.

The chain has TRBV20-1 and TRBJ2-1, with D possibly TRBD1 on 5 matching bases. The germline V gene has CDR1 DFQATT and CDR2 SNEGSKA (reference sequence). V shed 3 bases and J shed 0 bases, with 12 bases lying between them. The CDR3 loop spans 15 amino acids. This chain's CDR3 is CSARQGFSSYNEQFF. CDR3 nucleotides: TGCAGTGCTAGGCAGGGATTCAGCTCCTACAATGAGCAGTTCTTC.

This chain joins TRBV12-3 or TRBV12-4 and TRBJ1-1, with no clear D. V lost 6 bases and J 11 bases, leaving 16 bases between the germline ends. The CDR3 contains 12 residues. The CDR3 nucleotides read TGTGCCAGCAGCCGCGAAATATCATTGGCTTTCTTT. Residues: CASSREISLAFF.

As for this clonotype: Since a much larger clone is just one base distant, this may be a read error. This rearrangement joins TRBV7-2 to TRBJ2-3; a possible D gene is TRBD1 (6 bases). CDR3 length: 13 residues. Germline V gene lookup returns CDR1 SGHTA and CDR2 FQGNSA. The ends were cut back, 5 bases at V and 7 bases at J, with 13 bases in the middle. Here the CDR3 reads CASSQQGQNTQYF. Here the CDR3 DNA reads TGTGCCAGCAGCCAACAGGGTCAGAATACGCAGTATTTT.

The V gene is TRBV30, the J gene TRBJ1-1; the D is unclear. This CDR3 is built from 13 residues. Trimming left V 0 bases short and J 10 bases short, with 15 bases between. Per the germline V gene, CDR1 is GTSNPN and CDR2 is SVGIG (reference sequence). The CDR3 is CAWSVSHEAVAFF. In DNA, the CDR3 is TGTGCCTGGAGTGTATCACACGAGGCGGTAGCTTTCTTT.

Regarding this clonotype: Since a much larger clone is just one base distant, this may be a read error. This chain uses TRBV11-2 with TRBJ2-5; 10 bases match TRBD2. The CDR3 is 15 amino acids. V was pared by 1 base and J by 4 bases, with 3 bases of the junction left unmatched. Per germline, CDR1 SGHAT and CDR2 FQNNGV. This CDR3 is CASSLVLAGAETQYF. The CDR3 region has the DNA TGTGCCAGCAGCTTAGTTCTAGCGGGGGCAGAGACCCAGTACTTC.

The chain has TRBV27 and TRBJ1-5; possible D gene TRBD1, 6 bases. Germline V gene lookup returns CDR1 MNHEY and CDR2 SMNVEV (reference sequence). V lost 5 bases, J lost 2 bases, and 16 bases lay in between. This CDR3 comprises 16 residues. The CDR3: CASSPEGGLGNQPQHF. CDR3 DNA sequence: TGTGCCAGCAGTCCCGAGGGGGGTTTGGGCAATCAGCCCCAGCATTTT.